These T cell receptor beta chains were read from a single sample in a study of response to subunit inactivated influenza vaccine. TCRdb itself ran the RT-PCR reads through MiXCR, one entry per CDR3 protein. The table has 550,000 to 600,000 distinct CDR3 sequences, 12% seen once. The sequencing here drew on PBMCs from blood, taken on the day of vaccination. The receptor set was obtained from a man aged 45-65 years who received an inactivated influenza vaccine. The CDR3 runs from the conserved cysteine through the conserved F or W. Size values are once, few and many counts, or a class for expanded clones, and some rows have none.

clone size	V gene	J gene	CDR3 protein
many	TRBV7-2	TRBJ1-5	CASSLGQVSNQPQHF
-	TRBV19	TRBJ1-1	CASSTGGGLYTEAFF
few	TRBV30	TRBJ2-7	CAWSDSGADEQYF
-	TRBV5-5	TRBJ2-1	CASSTPLRSYNEQFF
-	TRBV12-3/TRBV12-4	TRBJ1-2	CASRIDTKYTF
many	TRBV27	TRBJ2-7	CASSSLLLGGEQYF
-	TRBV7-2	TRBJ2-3	CASSIRQRSTDTQYF
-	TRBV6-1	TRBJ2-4	CASSGLTGTDIQYF
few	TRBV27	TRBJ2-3	CASSLATGGSDTQYF
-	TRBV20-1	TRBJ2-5	CSAPSEGLTQYF
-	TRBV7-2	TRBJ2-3	CASSLAGQADTQYF
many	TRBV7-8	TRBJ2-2	CASSLAGQGTGELFF
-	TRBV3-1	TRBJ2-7	CASSQMDEQYF
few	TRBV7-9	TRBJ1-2	CASSPRGLDGYTF
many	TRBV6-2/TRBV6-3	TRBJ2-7	CASSYYRGTDEQYF
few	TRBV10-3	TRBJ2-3	CAISAAGTDTQYF
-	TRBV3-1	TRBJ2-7	CASSLRDSTYEQYF
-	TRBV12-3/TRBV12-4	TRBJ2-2	CASSGQGYTGELFF
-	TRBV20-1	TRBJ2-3	CSASTPAKADTQYF
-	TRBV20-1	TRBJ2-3	CSATQGAWADTQYF
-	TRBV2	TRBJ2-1	CASMTSGRQEQFF
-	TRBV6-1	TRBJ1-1	CASSEALQGRGDTEAIF
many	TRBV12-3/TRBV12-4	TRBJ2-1	CASNSRANNEQFF
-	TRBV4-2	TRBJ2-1	CASSQDPELGRYNEQFF
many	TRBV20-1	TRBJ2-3	CSAGGADQDTQYF
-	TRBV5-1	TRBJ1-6	CASSPDISYNSPLHF
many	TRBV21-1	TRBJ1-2	CASSQKRRGLYGYTF
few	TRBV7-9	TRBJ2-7	CASSLDNNEQYF
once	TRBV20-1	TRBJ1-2	CSATTANYGYTF
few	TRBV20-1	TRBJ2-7	CSAQTGLPLYEQYF
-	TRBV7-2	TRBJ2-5	CASSLEPTQETQYF
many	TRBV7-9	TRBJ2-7	CASSSRTGNYEQYF
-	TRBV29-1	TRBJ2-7	CSALLDNSYEQYF
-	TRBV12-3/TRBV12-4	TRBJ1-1	CASSMGGEAFF
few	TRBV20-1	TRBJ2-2	CSAAVEALTGELFF
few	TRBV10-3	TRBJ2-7	CAITQGPRLTYEQYF
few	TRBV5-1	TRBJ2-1	CASSRGTGDEQFF